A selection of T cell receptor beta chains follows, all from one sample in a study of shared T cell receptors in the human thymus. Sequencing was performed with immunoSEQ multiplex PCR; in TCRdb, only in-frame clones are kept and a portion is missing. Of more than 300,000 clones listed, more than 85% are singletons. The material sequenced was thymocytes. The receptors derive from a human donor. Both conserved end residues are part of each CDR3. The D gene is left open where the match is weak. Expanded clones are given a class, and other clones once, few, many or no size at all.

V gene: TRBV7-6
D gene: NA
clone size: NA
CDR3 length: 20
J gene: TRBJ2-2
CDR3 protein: CASSWPLFSDRKKNTGELFF
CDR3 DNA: TGTGCCAGCAGCTGGCCCCTTTTTTCGGACCGGAAGAAGAACACCGGGGAGCTGTTTTTT

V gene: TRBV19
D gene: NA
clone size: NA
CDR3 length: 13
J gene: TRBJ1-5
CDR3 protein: CASSRSPNQPQHF
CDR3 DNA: TGTGCCAGTAGTAGATCACCCAATCAGCCCCAGCATTTT

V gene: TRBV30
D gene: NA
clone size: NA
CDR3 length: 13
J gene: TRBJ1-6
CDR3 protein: CAWSLGDNSPLHF
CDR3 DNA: TGTGCCTGGAGCCTAGGGGATAATTCACCCCTCCACTTT

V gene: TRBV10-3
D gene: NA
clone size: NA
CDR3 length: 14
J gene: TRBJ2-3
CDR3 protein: CAISEVGGTDTQYF
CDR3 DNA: TGTGCCATCAGTGAGGTTGGCGGCACAGATACGCAGTATTTT

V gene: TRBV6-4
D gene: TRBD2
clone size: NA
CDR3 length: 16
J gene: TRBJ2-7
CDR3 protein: CASSDAPGLAINEQYF
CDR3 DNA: TGTGCCAGCAGTGACGCCCCGGGACTAGCTATCAACGAGCAGTACTTC

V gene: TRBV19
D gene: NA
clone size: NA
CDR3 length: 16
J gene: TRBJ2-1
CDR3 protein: CASSIVRASSYNEQFF
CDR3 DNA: TGTGCCAGTAGTATAGTAAGGGCGAGCTCCTACAATGAGCAGTTCTTC

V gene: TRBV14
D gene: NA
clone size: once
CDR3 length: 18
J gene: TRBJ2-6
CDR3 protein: CASSQWTTGDSGANVLTF
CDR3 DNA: TGTGCCAGCAGCCAATGGACCACAGGTGACTCTGGGGCCAACGTCCTGACTTTC

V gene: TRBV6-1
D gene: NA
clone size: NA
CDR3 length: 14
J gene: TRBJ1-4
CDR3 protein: CASSEVPTNEKLFF
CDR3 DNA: TGTGCCAGCAGTGAAGTACCAACTAATGAAAAACTGTTTTTT

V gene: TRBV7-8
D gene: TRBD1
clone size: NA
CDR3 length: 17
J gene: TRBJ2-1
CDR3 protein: CASSLLGGAGSYNEQFF
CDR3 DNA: TGTGCCAGCAGCTTATTAGGGGGCGCCGGCTCCTACAATGAGCAGTTCTTC

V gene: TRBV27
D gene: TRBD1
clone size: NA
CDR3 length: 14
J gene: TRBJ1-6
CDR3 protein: CASSRQGANSPLHF
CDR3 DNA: TGTGCCAGCAGTCGACAGGGGGCAAATTCACCCCTCCACTTT

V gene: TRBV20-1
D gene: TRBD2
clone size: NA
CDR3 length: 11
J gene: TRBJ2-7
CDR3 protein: CSVTSGSEQYF
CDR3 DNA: TGCAGTGTTACTAGCGGGAGCGAGCAGTACTTC

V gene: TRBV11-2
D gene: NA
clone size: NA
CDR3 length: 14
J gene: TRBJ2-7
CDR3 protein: CASSSQQGSYEQYF
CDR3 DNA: TGTGCCAGCAGCTCACAACAGGGCAGTTACGAGCAGTACTTC

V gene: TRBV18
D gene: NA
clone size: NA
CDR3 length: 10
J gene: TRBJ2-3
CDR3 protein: CASSPDTQYF
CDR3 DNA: TGTGCCAGCTCACCAGATACGCAGTATTTT

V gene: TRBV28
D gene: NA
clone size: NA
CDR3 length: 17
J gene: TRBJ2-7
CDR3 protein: CASSLSSTETPGYEQYF
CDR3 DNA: TGTGCCAGCAGTTTATCTTCGACGGAAACCCCGGGGTACGAGCAGTACTTC

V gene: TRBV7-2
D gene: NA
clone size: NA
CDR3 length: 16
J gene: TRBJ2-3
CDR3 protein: CASSSQGPSGRDTQYF
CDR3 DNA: TGTGCCAGCAGCTCACAGGGCCCCAGTGGGCGAGATACGCAGTATTTT

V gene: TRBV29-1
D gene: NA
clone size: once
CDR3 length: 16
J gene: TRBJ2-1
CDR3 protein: CSVGPTVESSYNEQFF
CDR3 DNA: TGCAGCGTTGGGCCTACAGTGGAGAGCTCCTACAATGAGCAGTTCTTC

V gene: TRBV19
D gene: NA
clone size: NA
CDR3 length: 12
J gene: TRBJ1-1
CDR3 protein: CASNRFNTEAFF
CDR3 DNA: TGTGCCAGTAACAGGTTCAACACTGAAGCTTTCTTT

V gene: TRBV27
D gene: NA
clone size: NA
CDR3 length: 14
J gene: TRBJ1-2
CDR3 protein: CASSLRVENYGYTF
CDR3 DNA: TGTGCCAGCAGTCTCAGGGTAGAAAACTATGGCTACACCTTC

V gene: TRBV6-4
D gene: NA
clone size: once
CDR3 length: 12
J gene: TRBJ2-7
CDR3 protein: CASRPVGHEQYF
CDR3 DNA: TGTGCCAGCAGACCCGTCGGGCACGAGCAGTACTTC

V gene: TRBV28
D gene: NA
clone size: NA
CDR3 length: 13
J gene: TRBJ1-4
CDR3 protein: CASSFGSVRKLFF
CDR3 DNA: TGTGCCAGCAGTTTCGGTTCCGTGAGGAAACTGTTTTTT

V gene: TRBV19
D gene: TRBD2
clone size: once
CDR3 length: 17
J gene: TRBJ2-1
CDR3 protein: CASRIHLREGLGNEQFF
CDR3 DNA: TGTGCCAGTAGGATCCATCTGCGGGAGGGTTTAGGAAATGAGCAGTTCTTC

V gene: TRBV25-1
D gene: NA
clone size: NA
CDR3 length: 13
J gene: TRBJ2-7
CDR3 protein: CASISKVGTRQYF
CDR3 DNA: TGTGCCAGCATATCGAAGGTGGGGACGAGGCAGTACTTC

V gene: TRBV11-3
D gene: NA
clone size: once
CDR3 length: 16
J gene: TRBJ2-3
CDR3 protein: CASSLSQGDEADTQYF
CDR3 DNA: TGTGCCAGCAGCCTCAGTCAAGGGGATGAGGCAGATACGCAGTATTTT

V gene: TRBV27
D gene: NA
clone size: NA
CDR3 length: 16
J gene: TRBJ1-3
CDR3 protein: CASSPLDRSAGNTIYF
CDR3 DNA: TGTGCCAGCAGTCCCCTCGACAGGAGTGCCGGAAACACCATATATTTT

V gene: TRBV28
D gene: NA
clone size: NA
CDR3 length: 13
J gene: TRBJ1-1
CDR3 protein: CASRAQGRGEAFF
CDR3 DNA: TGTGCCAGCAGGGCACAGGGTAGGGGTGAAGCTTTCTTT

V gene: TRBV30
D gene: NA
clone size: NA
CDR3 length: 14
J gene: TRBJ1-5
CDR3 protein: CAWTPGRRDQPQHF
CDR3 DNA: TGTGCCTGGACCCCGGGCAGAAGGGATCAGCCCCAGCATTTT

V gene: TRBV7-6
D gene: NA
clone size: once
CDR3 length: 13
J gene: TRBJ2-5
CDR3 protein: CASSRIVGETQYF
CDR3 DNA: TGTGCCAGCAGCCGCATCGTTGGAGAGACCCAGTACTTC

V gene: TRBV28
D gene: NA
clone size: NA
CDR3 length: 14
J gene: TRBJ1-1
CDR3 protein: CASSLTSLSTEAFF
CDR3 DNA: TGTGCCAGCAGTTTAACCTCGTTAAGCACTGAAGCTTTCTTT

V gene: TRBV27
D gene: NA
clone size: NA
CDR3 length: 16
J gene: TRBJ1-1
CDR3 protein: CASSLLSGGSNTEAFF
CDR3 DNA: TGTGCCAGCAGTTTATTGTCGGGGGGGTCGAACACTGAAGCTTTCTTT

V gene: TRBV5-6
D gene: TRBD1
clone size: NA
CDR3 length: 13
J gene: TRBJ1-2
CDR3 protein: CASSLGQGFPGTF
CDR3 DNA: TGTGCCAGCAGTCTGGGACAGGGGTTCCCCGGCACCTTC

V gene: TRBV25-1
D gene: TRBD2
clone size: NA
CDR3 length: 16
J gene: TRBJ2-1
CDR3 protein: CASSESGTRSYNEQFF
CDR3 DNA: TGTGCCAGCAGCGAGAGCGGGACCCGCTCCTACAATGAGCAGTTCTTC

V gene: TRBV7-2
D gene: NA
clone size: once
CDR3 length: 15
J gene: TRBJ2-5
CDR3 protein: CASSLRRTGSETQYF
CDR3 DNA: TGTGCCAGCAGCTTACGGCGAACGGGGTCCGAGACCCAGTACTTC

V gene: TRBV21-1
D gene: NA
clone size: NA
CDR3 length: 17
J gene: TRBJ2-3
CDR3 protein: CASSKGLVTSGTDTQYF
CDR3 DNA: TGTGCCAGCAGCAAAGGGCTGGTGACTAGCGGCACAGATACGCAGTATTTT

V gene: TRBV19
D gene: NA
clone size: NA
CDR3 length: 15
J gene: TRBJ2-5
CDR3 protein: CASSISGGPQETQYF
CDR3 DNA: TGTGCCAGTAGTATATCTGGAGGGCCACAAGAGACCCAGTACTTC

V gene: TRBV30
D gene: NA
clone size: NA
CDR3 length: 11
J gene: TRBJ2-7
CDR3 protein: CAWGTDSEQYF
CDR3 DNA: TGTGCCTGGGGAACAGATTCCGAGCAGTACTTC

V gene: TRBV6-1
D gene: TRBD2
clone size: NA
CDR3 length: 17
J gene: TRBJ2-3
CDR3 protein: CASSAGTSGRARDTQYF
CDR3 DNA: TGTGCCAGCAGTGCCGGGACTAGCGGGAGGGCTCGGGATACGCAGTATTTT

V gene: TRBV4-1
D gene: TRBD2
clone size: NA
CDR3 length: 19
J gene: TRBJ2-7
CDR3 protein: CASSQELAGLPVVSYEQYF
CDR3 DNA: TGCGCCAGCAGCCAAGAACTAGCGGGCCTTCCAGTTGTTTCCTACGAGCAGTACTTC